The source of this TCR beta chain is a study of post-analysis software for immune sequencing data. Findings and limits, study-wide: Higher frequency in patients than in controls was seen for about five TRBV segments, with TRBV5-6, TRBV5-1 and TRBV20-1 among them.

Notes on this clonotype: The antigen remains undetermined.

cDNA libraries of TCR beta carried unique molecular identifiers. TCRdb called the PCR reads again in MiXCR, with one record for every CDR3 protein. The table records hundreds of thousands of distinct CDR3 sequences, approximately 60% of them present only once. V was pared by 5 bases and J by 6 bases, with 14 bases between. Germline V CDR1 and CDR2: LNHDA, SQIVND (reference sequence). The CDR3 length is 13 residues. The source is a girl aged 2 to 10 with multiple sclerosis. Sequencing was performed on blood. The chain uses TRBV19 and TRBJ2-7, with D perhaps TRBD1 or TRBD2 (5 bases each). DNA for the CDR3: TGTGCCAGTAGTGGGGGTGTAGGTGGCGAGCAGTACTTC. Its translation is CASSGGVGGEQYF.